The present T cell receptor beta chain was sequenced within a study of beta chain features in type 1 diabetes. Every bit of the isolated RNA underwent reverse transcription, so sequencing read expressed TCRB transcripts. Naive, central memory and regulatory T cell samples came to a mean of roughly 3.6 million reads. Here immunoSEQ multiplex PCR was the method, and the copy in TCRdb shows in-frame clones only, minus some. In the table there are some 290,000 clones, roughly 13% of which are singletons. Regarding the study as a whole: Naive, central memory and Treg TCRB repertoires seemed to resemble each other more closely in patients than they did in healthy donors. Among all four CD4+ subsets, Type 1 diabetes patients had TCRB CDR3s that were moderately but significantly shorter.

On average, the one heparinised blood draw given by each donor was roughly 100 mL. This clone has only a few counts. Its specificity is unknown. The sequence derives from a man aged 25-45 years with type 1 diabetes. Material: naive CD4+ T cells from blood.

The CDR3 here is CASSWGTGWYTEAFF. The CDR3 coding sequence is TGTGCCAGCAGCTGGGGGACAGGGTGGTACACTGAAGCTTTCTTT. The V gene is TRBV11-2, the J gene TRBJ1-1; 9 bases agree with TRBD1. The germline gives CDR1 SGHAT, CDR2 FQNNGV. Germline trimming cut 4 bases from V and 3 bases from J; bases unmatched to any gene: 6. The CDR3 has 15 residues.